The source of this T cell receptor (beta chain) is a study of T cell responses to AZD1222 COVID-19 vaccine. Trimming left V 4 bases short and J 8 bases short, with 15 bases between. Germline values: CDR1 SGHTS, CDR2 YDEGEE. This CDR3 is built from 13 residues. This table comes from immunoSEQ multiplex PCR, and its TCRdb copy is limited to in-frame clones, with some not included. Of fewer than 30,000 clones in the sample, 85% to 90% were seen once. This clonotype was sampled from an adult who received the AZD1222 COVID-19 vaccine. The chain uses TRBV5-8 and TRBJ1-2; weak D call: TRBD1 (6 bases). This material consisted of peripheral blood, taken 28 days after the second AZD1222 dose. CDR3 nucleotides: TGTGCCAGCAGCGAAACAGGGAACGTCGGCTACACCTTC. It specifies CASSETGNVGYTF.